This T cell receptor beta chain is drawn from a study of patients and donors after allogeneic stem cell transplantation. Between the trimmed V and J ends, which lost 10 bases and 2 bases, there was a span of 11 bases. There are 12 residues in the CDR3. TCRdb independently ran MiXCR on the RT-PCR reads; one entry per CDR3 protein. The sample has about a million distinct CDR3 sequences; roughly 18% are singletons. This clonotype was counted a few times. Material for sequencing was blood, either unsorted or a sorted T cell fraction (not recorded which). The V gene is TRBV12-3 or TRBV12-4, the J gene TRBJ1-2, with D uncertain. The receptor was derived from a human donor who was either an allogeneic HSCT recipient or a stem cell or donor lymphocyte infusion donor (not recorded which). It is not recorded whose cells these are; they may come from a transplant donor. CDR3 amino acids: CATSLGNYGYTF. The DNA for the CDR3 is TGTGCCACCTCACTCGGGAACTATGGCTACACCTTC.